This T cell receptor (beta chain) was recorded in a study of regulatory T cells in long-lasting Graves disease. Through Arm-PCR of CDR3 regions and iRepertoire HTBI primers, TCR beta libraries were built. TCRdb analysed the multiplex PCR reads with MiXCR anew, one entry per CDR3 protein. The sample comprises around 250,000 distinct CDR3 sequences, about 17% of which are singletons, and about 15% rests with the top ten. Time point reported: newly diagnosed GD, antithyroid drugs for less than 3 months. From PBMCs, RNA was extracted and then used to make the TCR library. Enrollment of patients was through an endocrinology department in Xi'an, China. This clonotype was seen many times. The CDR3 has 14 residues. Germline V gives CDR1 SGHRS, CDR2 YFSETQ. V lost 6 bases and J lost 8, with 18 bases in between. These same records also appear under a second study, on T cells in Graves' hyperthyroidism and ophthalmopathy.

The clonotype originates from a woman aged 30 to 39 with Graves disease. V and J are TRBV5-1 and TRBJ2-1, with D unresolved. The material sequenced was peripheral blood mononuclear cells (PBMCs), taken at new diagnosis, from a patient treated with antithyroid drugs. The CDR3 region is CASTSHSIGDEQFF. CDR3 sequence (DNA): TGCGCCAGCACCTCACACAGCATAGGCGATGAGCAGTTCTTC.